The 32 T cell receptor beta chains in this list originate from one sample, sequenced in a study of T cell responses to AZD1222 COVID-19 vaccine. The table came from immunoSEQ multiplex PCR; TCRdb's copy has only in-frame clones and leaves some out. The table includes 90,000 to 150,000 clones, about nine tenths detected once. The material was peripheral blood, obtained 28 days after the second AZD1222 dose. Receptors were obtained from an adult who received the AZD1222 COVID-19 vaccine.

This CDR3 reads CAWSVNGRDEKLFF. The CDR3 nucleotides read TGTGCCTGGAGTGTTAACGGAAGAGATGAAAAACTGTTTTTT. The chain recombines TRBV30 with TRBJ1-4; no clear D gene. Germline V gives CDR1 GTSNPN, CDR2 SVGIG (reference sequence). Trimming left V 0 bases short and J 6 bases short, with 11 bases between. CDR3 length equals 14 residues.

This chain links TRBV11-2 with TRBJ1-6; TRBD1 aligns across 10 bases. CDR3 length equals 15 residues. CDR1 and CDR2 (germline): SGHAT, FQNNGV. The junction had 3 bases not matched to a gene; V was cut back by 4 bases and J by 6 bases. CDR3 coding DNA: TGTGCCAGCAGCTGGCGGGACAGGGGTAATTCACCCCTCCACTTT. It is translated as CASSWRDRGNSPLHF.

This chain links TRBV18 with TRBJ2-7; 11 bases are shared with TRBD1. Germline assignment: CDR1 KGHSH and CDR2 LQKENI. The CDR3 covers 14 residues. V trimming: 6 bases; J trimming: 5 bases; junction bases outside the gene matches: 6. This chain's CDR3 is CASSRTGGFDEQYF. The CDR3 DNA follows: TGTGCCAGCTCGAGGACAGGGGGCTTCGACGAGCAGTACTTC.

The CDR3 reads CASSSSGTGTNYGYTF. CDR3 DNA sequence: TGTGCCAGCAGCTCTTCCGGGACAGGAACTAACTATGGCTACACCTTC. The V and J genes are TRBV5-6 and TRBJ1-2; 8 positions match TRBD1. Germline V gene sequence: CDR1 SGHDT, CDR2 YYEEEE. This CDR3 has 16 amino acids. V dropped 3 bases and J dropped 0; count of bases not matched to a gene: 7.

This chain uses TRBV9 with TRBJ2-3, with TRBD2 matching 16 bases. The CDR3 covers 18 residues. J lost 7 bases, V lost 3 bases, and 11 bases had no gene match. Germline V gene data show CDR1 as SGDLS and CDR2 as YYNGEE. This CDR3 is CASSASGTSGGARHTQYF. The CDR3 bases are TGTGCCAGCAGCGCTTCCGGGACTAGCGGGGGGGCCCGCCATACGCAGTATTTT.

The genes are TRBV18 and TRBJ2-1; 10 bases map to TRBD1. The CDR3 totals 13 residues. V dropped 6 bases and J dropped 6; count of bases not matched to a gene: 2. Germline V gene data show CDR1 as KGHSH and CDR2 as LQKENI. CDR3 loop: CASSRTGGNEQFF. The CDR3 DNA reads as TGTGCCAGCTCCCGGACAGGGGGCAATGAGCAGTTCTTC.

The chain is built from TRBV6-5 and TRBJ1-5, with 8 bases matching TRBD1. The CDR3 runs to 15 residues. The germline CDR1 and CDR2 sequences are MNHEY and SVGAGI. J gave up 5 bases and V 4 bases, and 7 bases lay outside the gene matches. CDR3 sequence: CASSSGTGGYQPQHF. DNA for the CDR3: TGTGCCAGCAGTTCCGGGACAGGTGGGTATCAGCCCCAGCATTTT.

This clone came up once. V usage is TRBV2 and J usage is TRBJ1-5; 8 bases fit TRBD1. Germline CDR1 is SNHLY and CDR2 is FYNNEI. The CDR3 has 14 residues. The V segment lost 9 bases and the J segment 5 bases; nucleotides outside the gene matches: 9. The CDR3 sequence: CASSRQGADQPQHF. CDR3 nucleotide sequence: TGTGCCAGTTCCCGTCAGGGGGCTGATCAGCCCCAGCATTTT.

The V call is TRBV28, the J call TRBJ2-5, with TRBD2 identical over 8 bases. The CDR3 has 15 residues. CDR1 MDHEN and CDR2 SYDVKM come from the germline V gene. The V and J ends lost 4 bases and 4 bases, in that order; junction bases with no gene match: 8. The CDR3 loop reads CASSSRLRGAETQYF. CDR3 nucleotides: TGTGCCAGCAGTTCTCGGCTGCGGGGGGCAGAGACCCAGTACTTC.

The chain couples TRBV7-9 to TRBJ2-3; TRBD2 matches at 8 bases. V shed 5 bases and J 3 bases; nucleotides not matched to a gene: 7. Germline CDR1 SEHNR, CDR2 FQNEAQ (reference sequence). The CDR3 runs to 15 residues. The CDR3 sequence is CASSPRGDGTDTQYF. The CDR3, as DNA: TGTGCCAGCAGCCCGCGGGGGGACGGGACAGATACGCAGTATTTT. The whole variable domain, remainder taken from reference TRBV7-9 and TRBJ2-3, is DTGVSQNPRHKITKRGQNVTFRCDPISEHNRLYWYRQTLGQGPEFLTYFQNEAQLEKSRLLSDRFSAERPKGSFSTLEIQRTEQGDSAMYLCASSPRGDGTDTQYFGPGTRLTVL.

V and J are TRBV23-1 and TRBJ2-5; D is unresolved. TRBV23-1 is classed as an ORF, of uncertain function. The V gene lost 6 bases and the J gene lost 2 bases, with 13 bases spanning the gap. The CDR3 has 14 residues. The CDR3 loop reads CASSLNLVQETQYF. In DNA form, the CDR3 reads TGCGCCAGCAGCCTCAATCTGGTTCAAGAGACCCAGTACTTC.

The chain has TRBV5-5 and TRBJ1-6; D perhaps matches TRBD1 (6 bases). Germline assignment: CDR1 SGHKS and CDR2 YYEKEE (reference sequence). CDR3 length: 17 amino acids. Trimming removed 3 bases at V and 10 bases at J, with 23 bases between. This CDR3 reads CASSYTIFLQGNSPLHF. The CDR3, as DNA: TGTGCCAGCAGCTACACCATATTTCTACAGGGCAACTCACCCCTCCACTTT. Full variable domain (missing parts from reference TRBV5-5 and TRBJ1-6): DAGVTQSPTHLIKTRGQQVTLRCSPISGHKSVSWYQQVLGQGPQFIFQYYEKEERGRGNFPDRFSARQFPNYSSELNVNALLLGDSALYLCASSYTIFLQGNSPLHFGNGTRLTVT.

This rearrangement joins TRBV19 to TRBJ1-2; 9 positions agree with TRBD1. The CDR3 consists of 15 residues. From germline, CDR1 is LNHDA and CDR2 SQIVND (reference sequence). V lost 5 bases and J lost 4; bases outside the gene matches: 8. Here the CDR3 DNA reads TGTGCCAGTAGTGCACAGGGGGCGCAAAGCTATGGCTACACCTTC. This encodes CASSAQGAQSYGYTF.

The chain links TRBV6-6 to TRBJ1-5; D gene unclear. Germline CDR1 and CDR2: MNHNY and SVGAGI (reference sequence). V shed 3 bases and J shed 4 bases, with 7 bases lying between them. The CDR3 extends over 13 amino acids. DNA of the CDR3: TGTGCCAGCAGTTATTCTTGGAATCAGCCCCAGCATTTT. Its translation is CASSYSWNQPQHF.

The J gene is TRBJ1-5, the V gene TRBV6-5; 7 bases align to TRBD1. Germline values: CDR1 MNHEY, CDR2 SVGAGI. There are 14 residues in the CDR3. V lost 6 bases, J lost 3 bases, and 5 bases stayed unmatched. The CDR3 loop is CASSVRGTNQPQHF. The DNA for the CDR3 is TGTGCCAGCAGCGTCAGGGGGACCAATCAGCCCCAGCATTTT.

The chain carries TRBV4-1 and TRBJ1-4, with TRBD1 matching 10 bases. The germline V gene encodes CDR1 MGHRA and CDR2 YSYEKL. This CDR3 spans 15 amino acids. V lost 4 bases, J lost 6 bases, and 5 bases stayed unmatched. The CDR3 DNA reads as TGCGCCAGCAGCCGATCCGGGACAGGGGATGAAAAACTGTTTTTT. It codes for CASSRSGTGDEKLFF.

J is TRBJ1-1 and V is TRBV10-3, with no clear D. CDR3 size: 14 residues. The ends were cut back, 7 bases at V and 4 bases at J, with 16 bases in the middle. Germline V gene sequence: CDR1 ENHRY, CDR2 SYGVKD. The CDR3 DNA reads TGTGCCATCAAACCTACCGAGAAGGGCACTGAAGCTTTCTTT. Translating gives CAIKPTEKGTEAFF.

The chain employs TRBV7-8 and TRBJ2-4; TRBD2 matches at 8 bases. Germline CDR1 SGHVS, CDR2 FQNEAQ. Germline trimming cut 5 bases from V and 4 bases from J; bases unmatched to any gene: 16. The CDR3 spans 18 residues. The CDR3 coding sequence is TGTGCCAGCAGCCAATTTGCGGGGGGCCCTCTCGTTAAAAACATTCAGTACTTC. This gives the protein CASSQFAGGPLVKNIQYF.

This CDR3 reads CSVQAANTGELFF. The CDR3 nucleotides are TGCAGCGTTCAAGCTGCGAACACCGGGGAGCTGTTTTTT. The rearrangement joins TRBV29-1 to TRBJ2-2; D is undetermined. The germline V gene encodes CDR1 SQVTM and CDR2 ANQGSEA. Trimming removed 5 bases at V and 0 bases at J, with 7 bases between. This CDR3 has 13 residues.

The chain employs TRBV27 and TRBJ2-1; TRBD1 agrees at 10 bases. With 2 bases clipped from V and 5 bases from J, the junction kept 9 bases outside the gene matches. In germline, CDR1 is MNHEY, CDR2 SMNVEV (reference sequence). CDR3 length: 17 residues. The CDR3, as DNA: TGTGCCAGCAGTTTACTCCCTGGGACAGGGGAGGACAATGAGCAGTTCTTC. This sequence encodes CASSLLPGTGEDNEQFF.

V is TRBV6-1 and J is TRBJ1-5; D remains unclear. The CDR3 has 16 amino acids. The V gene's germline CDR1 is MNHNS and CDR2 SASEGT. Trimming cost V 4 bases and J 2 bases, with 15 bases left between them. Here the CDR3 DNA reads TGTGCCAGCAGTGCCCCGGTCCCTTGGGGCAATCAGCCCCAGCATTTT. Its protein product is CASSAPVPWGNQPQHF.

A note on this clone: An end of the junction does not agree with germline; a read error may underlie this. The chain combines TRBV7-7 with TRBJ2-5, with 7 positions matching TRBD2. Germline assignment: CDR1 SSHAT and CDR2 FNYEAQ (reference sequence). The CDR3 loop spans 16 amino acids. The CDR3 loop reads CASSFGAGPPQETQYF. CDR3 sequence (DNA): TGTGCTAGCAGCTTCGGAGCGGGGCCCCCCCAAGAGACCCAGTACTTC.

This chain connects TRBV6-5 to TRBJ1-1; perhaps TRBD1 as D (6 bases). The CDR3 has 13 amino acids. Germline V gene sequence: CDR1 MNHEY, CDR2 SVGAGI. The V end was cut by 5 bases, the J end by 1 base, with 8 bases between. The CDR3 region is CASSTGRNTEAFF. The CDR3, as DNA: TGTGCCAGCAGTACAGGGAGGAACACTGAAGCTTTCTTT.

The CDR3 is CASSDPRTRSGNQPQHF. The DNA for the CDR3 is TGTGCCAGCAGCGACCCCCGGACTCGGTCGGGCAATCAGCCCCAGCATTTT. The chain recombines TRBV2 with TRBJ1-5; D unclear. From germline, CDR1 is SNHLY and CDR2 FYNNEI. The CDR3 consists of 17 residues. Trimming stripped 6 bases from V and 2 bases from J, with 20 bases between. Full variable domain (rest looked up from reference TRBV2 and TRBJ1-5): EPEVTQTPSHQVTQMGQEVILRCVPISNHLYFYWYRQILGQKVEFLVSFYNNEISEKSEIFDDQFSVERPDGSNFTLKIRSTKLEDSAMYFCASSDPRTRSGNQPQHFGDGTRLSIL.

This rearrangement joins TRBV6-5 to TRBJ1-2; D remains ambiguous. The V gene's germline CDR1 is MNHEY and CDR2 SVGAGI. This CDR3 spans 15 amino acids. The V gene lost 3 bases and the J gene lost 7 bases, with 18 bases spanning the gap. The CDR3 DNA sequence: TGTGCCAGCAGTTATGGCATTGCGGGAAATTCTGGCTACACCTTC. This translates into CASSYGIAGNSGYTF.

The chain has TRBV4-3 and TRBJ1-1; perhaps TRBD1 as D (5 bases). The CDR3 runs to 15 residues. V was shortened by 0 bases and J by 5 bases, with 13 bases between the two germline ends. Germline assignment: CDR1 LGHNA and CDR2 YSLEER. In DNA form, the CDR3 reads TGCGCCAGCAGCCAAGAGGCAGACTGGGGGACTGAAGCTTTCTTT. Protein product: CASSQEADWGTEAFF.

This clone has a single count. The rearrangement links TRBV6-4 to TRBJ1-3, with D unresolved. Germline V gives CDR1 MRHNA, CDR2 SNTAGT. The CDR3 is made up of 22 amino acids. V was trimmed by 2 bases and J by 0 bases, leaving 29 bases between them. The CDR3 region is CASSDQPNQAPKADHSGNTIYF. The CDR3 region has the DNA TGTGCCAGCAGTGACCAACCAAATCAGGCCCCGAAGGCCGATCACTCTGGAAACACCATATATTTT.

The chain employs TRBV6-5 and TRBJ2-1, with 8 bases aligning to TRBD1. Germline V gene lookup returns CDR1 MNHEY and CDR2 SVGAGI. The CDR3 covers 15 residues. V was clipped by 6 bases and J by 1 base; unmatched bases: 5. CDR3 sequence (DNA): TGTGCCAGCAGCGTCGACAGGGGTTCCTACAATGAGCAGTTCTTC. It yields the protein CASSVDRGSYNEQFF.

Here the CDR3 reads CASSLAIQGFGSYNSPLHF. The CDR3 DNA reads as TGTGCCAGCAGCTTAGCCATACAGGGATTTGGCTCCTATAATTCACCCCTCCACTTT. This chain links TRBV7-8 with TRBJ1-6; tentatively, D is TRBD1 (6 bases). Trimming stripped 0 bases from V and 0 bases from J, with 15 bases between. The CDR3 extends over 19 amino acids. Per the germline V gene, CDR1 is SGHVS and CDR2 is FQNEAQ.

In its sample, this clone was seen a few times. V is TRBV4-2 and J is TRBJ2-7; D possibly corresponds to TRBD1 (5 bases). The CDR3 has 14 amino acids. Trimming removed 5 bases from V and 3 bases from J, with 14 bases in between. In germline, CDR1 is LGHNA, CDR2 YNFKEQ. The CDR3 sequence: CASSSTENLYEQYF. In DNA, the CDR3 is TGTGCCAGCAGCTCGACAGAGAACCTCTACGAGCAGTACTTC.

The chain recombines TRBV27 with TRBJ1-4; D is perhaps TRBD1 (5 bases). There are 15 residues in the CDR3. CDR1 MNHEY and CDR2 SMNVEV come from the germline V gene (reference sequence). The V gene lost 3 bases and the J gene lost 5 bases, with 13 bases spanning the gap. Here the CDR3 reads CASSFSRWGNEKLFF. CDR3 nucleotides: TGTGCCAGCAGTTTCTCAAGGTGGGGGAATGAAAAACTGTTTTTT. Full variable domain (rest looked up from reference TRBV27 and TRBJ1-4): EAQVTQNPRYLITVTGKKLTVTCSQNMNHEYMSWYRQDPGLGLRQIYYSMNVEVTDKGDVPEGYKVSRKEKRNFPLILESPSPNQTSLYFCASSFSRWGNEKLFFGSGTQLSVL.

The gene calls are TRBV3-1 (or the pseudogene TRBV3-2) and TRBJ1-1; possible D gene TRBD1, 5 bases. The ends were cut back, 4 bases at V and 5 bases at J, with 17 bases in the middle. Germline V gene lookup returns CDR1 LGHDT and CDR2 YNNKEL (reference sequence). This CDR3 contains 15 residues. The CDR3 coding sequence is TGTGCCAGCAGCCCGAATGCTTTAGGGGATACTGAAGCTTTCTTT. Translating it yields CASSPNALGDTEAFF.